This entry features one TCR beta chain sequence. Antigen: not known. The CDR3 runs to 13 residues. Germline CDR1 is LGHNA and CDR2 is YNFKEQ. J gave up 6 bases and V 8 bases, and 7 bases lay outside the gene matches. These data belong to a study of follicular helper T cells after annual influenza vaccination. Overall study: For some subjects, blood spans the 2013-2014, 2014-2015 and 2015-2016 annual vaccinations.

TCRB was sequenced at Survey level resolution. Generated by immunoSEQ multiplex PCR, the TCRdb table keeps only in-frame clones and is missing some. In the table there are several thousand clones, over 80% of which are singletons. Time point defined: 2014-2015 season, 7 days after vaccination. Sorted blood CD4 subsets were sequenced before and after adults received seasonal inactivated influenza vaccine. Regarding the study as a whole: Day 7 ICOS+CD38+ clones were most often found later in ICOS-CD38- cTfh cells.

The specimen comprised CXCR5+ CD38- circulating T follicular helper cells from blood, sampled 7 days after influenza vaccination. Subset meaning: circulating Tfh, non-naive CD4+CXCR5+PD-1+ (ICOS+CD38+ or ICOS-CD38-). This clonotype originated in an adult who received the influenza vaccine. The chain has TRBV4-2 and TRBJ2-5, with 9 bases lining up with TRBD2. The CDR3, as DNA: TGTGCCAGCCGCGGGGGGGCCTCGAAGACCCAGTACTTC. It encodes CASRGGASKTQYF.